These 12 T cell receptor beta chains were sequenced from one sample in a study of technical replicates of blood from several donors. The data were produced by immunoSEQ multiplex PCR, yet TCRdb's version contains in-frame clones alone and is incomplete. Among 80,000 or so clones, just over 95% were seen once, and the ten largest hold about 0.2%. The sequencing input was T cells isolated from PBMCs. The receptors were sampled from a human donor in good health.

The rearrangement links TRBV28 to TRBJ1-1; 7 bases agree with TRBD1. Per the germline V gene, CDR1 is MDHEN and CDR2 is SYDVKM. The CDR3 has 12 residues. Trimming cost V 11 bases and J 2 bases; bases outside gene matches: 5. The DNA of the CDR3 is TGTGCCGCAAGGGACAGTAACACTGAAGCTTTCTTT. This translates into CAARDSNTEAFF.

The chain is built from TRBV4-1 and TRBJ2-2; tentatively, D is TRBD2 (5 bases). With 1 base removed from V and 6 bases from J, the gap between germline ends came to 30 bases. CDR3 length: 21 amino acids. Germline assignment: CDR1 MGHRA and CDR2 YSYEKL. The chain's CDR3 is CASSQVSGWSITPTAAGELFF. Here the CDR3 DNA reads TGCGCCAGCAGCCAAGTGTCGGGGTGGTCTATCACACCCACCGCGGCCGGGGAGCTGTTTTTT.

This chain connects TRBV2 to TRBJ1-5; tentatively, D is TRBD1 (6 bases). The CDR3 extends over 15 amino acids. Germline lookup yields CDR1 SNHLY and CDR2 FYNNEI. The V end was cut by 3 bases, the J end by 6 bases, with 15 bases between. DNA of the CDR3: TGTGCCAGCAGTGAGTCCGGGGGGCTTCTTCAGCCCCAGCATTTT. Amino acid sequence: CASSESGGLLQPQHF.

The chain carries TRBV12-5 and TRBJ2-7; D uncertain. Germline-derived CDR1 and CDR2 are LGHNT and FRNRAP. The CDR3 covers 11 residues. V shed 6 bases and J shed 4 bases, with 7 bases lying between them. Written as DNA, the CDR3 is TGTGCTAGTGGACTCCGATACGAGCAGTACTTC. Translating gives CASGLRYEQYF.

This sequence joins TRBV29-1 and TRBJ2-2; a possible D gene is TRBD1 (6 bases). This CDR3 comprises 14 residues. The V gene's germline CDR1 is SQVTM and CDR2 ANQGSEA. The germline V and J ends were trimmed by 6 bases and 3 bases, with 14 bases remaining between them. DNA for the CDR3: TGCAGCGTACCCAGGGGAGAATACACCGGGGAGCTGTTTTTT. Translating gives CSVPRGEYTGELFF.

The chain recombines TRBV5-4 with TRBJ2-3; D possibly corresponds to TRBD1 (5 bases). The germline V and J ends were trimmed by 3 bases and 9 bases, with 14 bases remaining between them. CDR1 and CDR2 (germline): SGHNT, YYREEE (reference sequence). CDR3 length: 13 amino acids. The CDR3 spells CASSYQGQGTQYF. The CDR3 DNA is TGTGCCAGCAGCTACCAGGGCCAGGGCACGCAGTATTTT.

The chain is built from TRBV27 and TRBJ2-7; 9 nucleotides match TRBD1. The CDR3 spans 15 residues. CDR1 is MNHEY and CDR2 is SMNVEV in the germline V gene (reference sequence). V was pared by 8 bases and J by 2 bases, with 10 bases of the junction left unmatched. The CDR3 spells CASGIPGQGTYEQYF. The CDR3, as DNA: TGTGCCAGCGGGATACCGGGACAGGGTACCTACGAGCAGTACTTC.

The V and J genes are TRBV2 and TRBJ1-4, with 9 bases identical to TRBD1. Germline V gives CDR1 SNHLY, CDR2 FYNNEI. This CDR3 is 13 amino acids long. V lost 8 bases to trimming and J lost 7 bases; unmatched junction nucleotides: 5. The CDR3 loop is CASDRGQGEKLFF. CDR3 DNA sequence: TGTGCCAGCGACCGGGGACAGGGTGAAAAACTGTTTTTT. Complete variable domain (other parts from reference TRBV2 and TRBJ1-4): EPEVTQTPSHQVTQMGQEVILRCVPISNHLYFYWYRQILGQKVEFLVSFYNNEISEKSEIFDDQFSVERPDGSNFTLKIRSTKLEDSAMYFCASDRGQGEKLFFGSGTQLSVL.

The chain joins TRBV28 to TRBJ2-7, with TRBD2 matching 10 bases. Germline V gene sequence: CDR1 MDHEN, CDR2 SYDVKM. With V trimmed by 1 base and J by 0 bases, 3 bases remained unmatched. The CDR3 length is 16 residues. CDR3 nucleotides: TGTGCCAGCAGTTTATTCGCTAGCGGGAGCTCCTACGAGCAGTACTTC. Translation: CASSLFASGSSYEQYF.

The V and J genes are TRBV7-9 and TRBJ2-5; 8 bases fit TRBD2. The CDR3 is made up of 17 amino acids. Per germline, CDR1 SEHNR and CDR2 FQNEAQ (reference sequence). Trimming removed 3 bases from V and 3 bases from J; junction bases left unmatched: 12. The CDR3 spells CASSFGAGGPREETQYF. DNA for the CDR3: TGTGCCAGCAGCTTTGGGGCGGGGGGCCCCAGGGAAGAGACCCAGTACTTC.

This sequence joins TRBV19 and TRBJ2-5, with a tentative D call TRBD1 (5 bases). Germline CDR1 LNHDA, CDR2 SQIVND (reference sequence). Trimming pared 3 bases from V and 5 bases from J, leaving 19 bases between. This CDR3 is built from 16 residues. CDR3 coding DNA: TGTGCCAGTAGTATCAGTAGGGCAGGGCAACCGGAGACCCAGTACTTC. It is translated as CASSISRAGQPETQYF. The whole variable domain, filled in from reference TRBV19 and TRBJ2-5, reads DGGITQSPKYLFRKEGQNVTLSCEQNLNHDAMYWYRQDPGQGLRLIYYSQIVNDFQKGDIAEGYSVSREKKESFPLTVTSAQKNPTAFYLCASSISRAGQPETQYFGPGTRLLVL.

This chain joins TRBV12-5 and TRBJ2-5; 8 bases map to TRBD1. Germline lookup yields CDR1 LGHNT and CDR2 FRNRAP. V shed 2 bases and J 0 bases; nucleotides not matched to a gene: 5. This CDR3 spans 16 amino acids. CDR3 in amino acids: CASGLSRTGHQETQYF. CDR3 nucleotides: TGTGCTAGTGGTTTGTCCAGGACAGGGCACCAAGAGACCCAGTACTTC.